These T cell receptor beta chains were read from a single sample in a study of neurological immune-mediated disorders. TCRdb ran MiXCR on the 5' RACE reads and lists one entry per CDR3 protein. The table has more than 13,000 distinct CDR3 sequences, about 7% seen once. Sequenced: CD8+ T cells from blood. The receptors were sampled from a woman aged 40 to 55 in good health. CDR3s include the opening cysteine and the closing phenylalanine or tryptophan. A D gene is named only where the DNA matches it firmly. Size values are once, few and many counts, or a class for expanded clones, and some rows have none.

TRBV27	TRBJ1-1	12	.	medium-sized	TGTGCCAGCAAAGACCCGAACACTGAAGCTTTCTTT	CASKDPNTEAFF
TRBV14	TRBJ1-1	13	.	many	TGTGCCAGCAGCCAAGGACTGTACACTGAAGCTTTCTTT	CASSQGLYTEAFF
TRBV10-2	TRBJ2-7	16	TRBD1	.	TGCGCCAGCAAACTCATACGGGGGACAGGGGGCGACGAGCAGTACTTC	CASKLIRGTGGDEQYF
TRBV20-1	TRBJ2-5	17	.	many	TGCAGTGCTAGAGAAAAGGGGGGAGGCTGGGGGCAAGAGACCCAGTACTTC	CSAREKGGGWGQETQYF
TRBV25-1	TRBJ2-1	16	TRBD2	many	TGTGCCAGCAGTGAGTTGGGACTAGCGGACTACAATGAGCAGTTCTTC	CASSELGLADYNEQFF
TRBV20-1	TRBJ2-1	16	.	many	TGCAGTGCTAGAGATAATCGGGATGGGCACGGGCATGAGCAGTTCTTC	CSARDNRDGHGHEQFF
TRBV9	TRBJ2-1	16	TRBD2	many	TGTGCCAGCAGCGTAGGAAGTAGCGGGATAAGCGATGAGCAGTTCTTC	CASSVGSSGISDEQFF
TRBV27	TRBJ1-1	17	.	many	TGTGCCAGCAGTTTAAAGGTACATGCACGCGGCGGGACTGAAGCTTTCTTT	CASSLKVHARGGTEAFF
TRBV30	TRBJ2-7	17	TRBD1	.	TGTGCCTGGAGTGTACCGCATCGGACAGGGTACCCCTACGAGCAGTACTTC	CAWSVPHRTGYPYEQYF
TRBV20-1	TRBJ1-1	12	.	few	TGCAGTGCTTATATTTCGACAGGTGAAGCTTTCTTT	CSAYISTGEAFF
TRBV7-9	TRBJ2-5	14	TRBD2	many	TGTGCCAGCAGCTTACAAGCGGGGGAAGAGACCCAGTACTTC	CASSLQAGEETQYF
TRBV20-1	TRBJ1-4	14	.	many	TGCAGTGCTAGCCGACAGGCAACTAATGAAAAACTGTTTTTT	CSASRQATNEKLFF
TRBV10-3	TRBJ2-1	16	.	many	TGTGCCATCAGACCAGCCGCGGGACAGTTACACAATGAGCAGTTCTTC	CAIRPAAGQLHNEQFF
TRBV4-2	TRBJ1-1	15	.	many	TGTGCCAGCAGCCAAGCCCTAATTTCGAACACTGAAGCTTTCTTT	CASSQALISNTEAFF
TRBV5-4	TRBJ2-3	16	.	many	TGTGCCCTTAGGGACCTACAGGGTTCTAGCACAGATACGCAGTATTTT	CALRDLQGSSTDTQYF
TRBV20-1	TRBJ2-3	16	.	many	TGCAGTGCTAGAGCGGGGGCTAGCCGAATCACAGATACGCAGTATTTT	CSARAGASRITDTQYF
TRBV5-1	TRBJ2-1	17	TRBD2	many	TGCGCCAGCAGACACAGGGGCCTAGCGGGGGAACACAATGAGCAGTTCTTC	CASRHRGLAGEHNEQFF
TRBV7-2	TRBJ1-1	16	.	many	TGTGCCAGCAGCTTAGAAAGTACAGATATGAACACTGAAGCTTTCTTT	CASSLESTDMNTEAFF
TRBV20-1	TRBJ2-3	10	.	many	TGCAGTGGGTTGTGGGATACGCAGTATTTT	CSGLWDTQYF
TRBV7-8	TRBJ1-5	16	.	many	TGTGCCAGCAGCTTACGGATTGGACAGAGAAATCAGCCCCAGCATTTT	CASSLRIGQRNQPQHF
TRBV29-1	TRBJ2-3	20	TRBD2	many	TGCAGCGTTGAAGGGGCCGACGCATCCCAAACTAGCGGGAGTACAGATACGCAGTATTTT	CSVEGADASQTSGSTDTQYF
TRBV7-3	TRBJ2-1	14	.	many	TGTGCCAGCAGACTTAACGGACGGAACAATGAGCAGTTCTTC	CASRLNGRNNEQFF
TRBV4-1	TRBJ1-1	12	.	medium-sized	TGCGCCAGCAGCCAAGCGGCCAATAAAGCTTTCTTT	CASSQAANKAFF
TRBV20-1	TRBJ1-5	15	.	many	TGCAGTGCTTACCAGGGTCTCCCGCGCAATCAGCCCCAGCATTTT	CSAYQGLPRNQPQHF
TRBV7-9	TRBJ1-5	15	TRBD1	many	TGTGCCAGCAGCCAACAGGGGGCCGAGGGTGGGCCCCAGCATTTT	CASSQQGAEGGPQHF
TRBV18	TRBJ1-2	16	TRBD1	many	TGTGCCAGCTCACCCGAAACAGGGGGCGATATCTATGGCTACACCTTC	CASSPETGGDIYGYTF
TRBV5-5	TRBJ2-1	17	TRBD2	many	TGTGCCAGCAGCTTTAGCGGGTCAGTGAGCTCCTACAATGAGCAGTTCTTC	CASSFSGSVSSYNEQFF
TRBV12-3/TRBV12-4	TRBJ2-7	14	.	many	TGTGCCAGCAGTTTTTGGCAGGGTGGAAACGAGCAGTACTTC	CASSFWQGGNEQYF
TRBV20-1	TRBJ2-2	13	.	.	TGCAGTGCTGACGAAGGGAACACCGGGGAGCTGTTTTTT	CSADEGNTGELFF
TRBV12-3/TRBV12-4	TRBJ2-2	16	.	many	TGTGCCAGCACCGTGGCAGCGGGCCTTAACACCGGGGAGCTGTTTTTT	CASTVAAGLNTGELFF
TRBV20-1	TRBJ2-5	15	.	many	TGCAGTGCTAGGTTCGCTGCAGGGACCGGAGAGACCCAGTACTTC	CSARFAAGTGETQYF
TRBV20-1	TRBJ2-1	14	.	many	TGCAGTGCTAGTTTGGGGGGGCCCTACAATGAGCAGTTCTTC	CSASLGGPYNEQFF
TRBV5-1	TRBJ1-5	16	.	many	TGCGCCAGCAGCTTGGAAGGACCTAAAGGCAATCAGCCCCAGCATTTT	CASSLEGPKGNQPQHF
TRBV12-5	TRBJ1-3	15	.	many	TGTGCTAGTGGTTTGAACATAGACTCTGGAAACACCATATATTTT	CASGLNIDSGNTIYF
TRBV25-1	TRBJ2-3	14	.	medium-sized	TGTGCCAGCAGTGATCAATCAGACACAGATACGCAGTATTTT	CASSDQSDTDTQYF
TRBV27	TRBJ1-1	15	.	many	TGTGCCAGCAGTTCCCAAGTGGGGATGAACACTGAAGCTTTCTTT	CASSSQVGMNTEAFF
TRBV11-2	TRBJ2-7	14	.	many	TGTGCCAGCAGCTTAATCGGTGGGAGCTACGAGCAGTACTTC	CASSLIGGSYEQYF
TRBV18	TRBJ2-1	14	.	.	TGTGCCAGCTCACCCCTAGAAGTGGTGGATGAGCAGTTCTTC	CASSPLEVVDEQFF
TRBV15	TRBJ1-1	17	.	many	TGTGCCACCAGCAGAGTCCCCCCCGACCCCTGGGACACTGAAGCTTTCTTT	CATSRVPPDPWDTEAFF
TRBV5-1	TRBJ2-5	13	TRBD1	many	TGCGCCTCCGGGACAGTCCCCCAAGAGACCCAGTACTTC	CASGTVPQETQYF
TRBV10-2	TRBJ2-3	16	.	medium-sized	TGCGCCAGCAGCGGATACAGGGGAGGGGGCACAGATACGCAGTATTTT	CASSGYRGGGTDTQYF
TRBV20-1	TRBJ2-1	14	.	.	TGCAGTGCTAGAGTAGTCCGCTCCTACAATGAGCAGTTCTTC	CSARVVRSYNEQFF
TRBV7-7	TRBJ2-7	15	TRBD1	many	TGTGCCAGCAGCGAAGGGACAGGAACTGATTACGAGCAGTACTTC	CASSEGTGTDYEQYF
TRBV5-6	TRBJ2-1	14	TRBD2	many	TGTGCCAGCAGCTGGGGACTACCCGGGAATGAGCAGTTCTTC	CASSWGLPGNEQFF
TRBV28	TRBJ1-2	11	.	many	TGTGCCAGCAGCCCGGGGGGTATCTACACCTTC	CASSPGGIYTF
TRBV20-1	TRBJ1-1	15	.	many	TGCAGTGCTAGTATACCGGGACGTAGGAACACTGAAGCTTTCTTT	CSASIPGRRNTEAFF
TRBV7-8	TRBJ1-1	16	.	.	TGTGCCAGCAGCCGTGTGGGAGGGGAGTTGGATTATGAAGCTTTCTTT	CASSRVGGELDYEAFF
TRBV5-1	TRBJ2-1	17	TRBD2	many	TGCGCCAGCAGCTTACTATCGGGAGGGAGGTCCCGAGTCGAGCAGTTCTTC	CASSLLSGGRSRVEQFF
TRBV20-1	TRBJ1-1	14	.	.	TGCAGTGCTAGAGATCTGAGGGGAGGGACTGAAGCTTTCTTT	CSARDLRGGTEAFF
TRBV6-1	TRBJ2-7	12	TRBD2	many	TGTGCCAGCAGTGTTGGTGAGCGGGAGGAATACTTC	CASSVGEREEYF
TRBV9	TRBJ1-6	12	.	many	TGTGCCAGCAGCGCGTACGCGTCACCCCTCCACTTT	CASSAYASPLHF
TRBV4-2	TRBJ2-7	15	TRBD2	many	TGTGCCAGCAGCCCGGGGGCTAGCGGGAAGTACGAGCAGTACTTC	CASSPGASGKYEQYF
TRBV27	TRBJ1-5	10	.	many	TGTGCCAGCGGTAATCAGCCCCAGCATTTT	CASGNQPQHF
TRBV20-1	TRBJ2-7	13	.	many	TGCAGTGCTAGTGCCGCGAGCTCCTACGAGCAGTACTTC	CSASAASSYEQYF
TRBV7-9	TRBJ2-4	12	.	many	TGTGCCAGCAGCTTAGGCTCGGACAAGAAGTACTTC	CASSLGSDKKYF
TRBV7-2	TRBJ2-5	17	TRBD2	many	TGTGCCAGCAGCTATGGGGTGTTAGCGGGAGGAGGCGAGACCCAGTACTTC	CASSYGVLAGGGETQYF
TRBV2	TRBJ1-6	13	.	.	TGTGCCAGCGGTGAAGCGCGAAATTCACCCCTACACTTT	CASGEARNSPLHF
TRBV20-1	TRBJ1-1	14	.	many	TGCAGGGCCACCGGGGACGGGTTTCACACTGAAGCTTTCTTT	CRATGDGFHTEAFF
TRBV5-6	TRBJ1-1	12	.	many	TGTGCCAGCAGCTTAGCCTACACTGAAGCTTTCTTT	CASSLAYTEAFF